This T cell receptor beta chain derives from a study of blood T cell repertoires in COVID-19. Overall study: The study drew acute and convalescent COVID-19 samples from the United States, Italy and Spain. T cells, B-cell-depleted T cells, or PBMCs provided the cDNA or gDNA that served as material.

Per the authors' pipeline: Quantification of nucleated cells was approximated via reference gene primer amplification. Produced via immunoSEQ multiplex PCR; TCRdb's table is partial and in-frame only. V, J and clone size reflect that table, while D and trimming were determined from the DNA. The sample holds roughly 330,000 clones; roughly 83% are singletons and the top ten take 1.6%. This CDR3 has 17 amino acids. J gave up 3 bases and V 2 bases, and 11 bases lay outside the gene matches. CDR1 and CDR2 from the germline V gene are SGHRS and YFSETQ. The sample comprised peripheral blood. The genes are TRBV5-1 and TRBJ2-3, with 8 positions matching TRBD2. This clonotype was sampled from a woman in her fifties or sixties with acute or convalescent COVID-19. CDR3 nucleotide sequence: TGCGCCAGCAGCTTCAGCGGGAGCGGGGAGAGGACAGATACGCAGTATTTT. Translating gives CASSFSGSGERTDTQYF.